Listed below are T cell receptor beta chains from one sample, sequenced in a study of blood T cell repertoires in COVID-19. Clones were sequenced by immunoSEQ multiplex PCR, and TCRdb holds only the in-frame ones, with some missing. The table records 210,000 or so clones, about 82% of them present only once. Sequencing used peripheral blood. The receptors originated from a man in his fifties or sixties with COVID-19, enrolled during active disease. Each CDR3 is given without its conserved first and last residue. Each record gives: V gene, CDR3 length, D gene, CDR3 protein. A D gene is named only where the DNA matches it firmly.

TRBV9,12,-,ASSVEGYQETQY
TRBV28,13,TRBD1,ASSPGQMNTGELF
TRBV11-1,12,-,ASSLRGMVNEQF
TRBV7-9,13,TRBD1,ASSYATGTGNTIY
TRBV19,12,-,ASSMRWGDYGYT
TRBV15,13,-,ATSTEAGPAVEQY
TRBV3-1/TRBV3-2,11,-,ASSHQERYGYT
TRBV20-1,9,-,SALSSYEQY
TRBV29-1,10,-,SVLISGETQY
TRBV19,13,TRBD2,ATAGSAGYFHEQY
TRBV4-2,12,-,ASSQESGTGELF
TRBV5-1,13,TRBD1,ASSGTTGPSYEQY
TRBV6-5,14,-,ASSYSTGYNAGELF
TRBV5-6,10,-,ASSLALLEAF
TRBV5-4,13,TRBD2,ASSASGGDTYEQY
TRBV5-6,13,-,ASSLVGRPGNTIY
TRBV10-3,14,TRBD2,ATWDGGGAFAETQY
TRBV30,13,TRBD2,AWIGTSGGAGTQY
TRBV12-3/TRBV12-4,11,-,ASSFSLAYEQY
TRBV7-2,12,TRBD1,ASSLRQGNSPLH
TRBV19,14,TRBD1,ASIGTGYESNQPQH
TRBV3-1/TRBV3-2,12,-,ASSQEQGGQGYT
TRBV4-1,11,TRBD2,ASSHKAGHEQF
TRBV7-2,13,-,ASSSENRVGYGYT
TRBV29-1,11,TRBD1,SVDSTGFYGYT
TRBV7-2,14,TRBD1,ASSSHPRDRKSPLH
TRBV29-1,9,-,STAWYYGYT
TRBV11-2,14,TRBD2,ASSPLASGGYNEQF
TRBV24-1,11,-,ATFDKYTGELF
TRBV3-1/TRBV3-2,12,-,ASNTGSSYNEQF
TRBV10-3,14,TRBD1,AISVSRDSTTYEQY
TRBV9,13,TRBD1,ASSSGQGIGSPLH
TRBV19,18,TRBD1,ASSGMRTGLTMSSYNEQF
TRBV29-1,11,TRBD1,SVGDRGPREQF
TRBV5-1,15,TRBD2,ASSFWTSGGIGDTQY
TRBV5-4,12,-,ASSSVTGGYGYT
TRBV6-5,12,-,ASVPDSKLYEAF
TRBV5-1,13,TRBD2,ASSDGTSEYNEQF